One and the same sample provided the 6 T cell receptor beta chains below, sequenced in a study of tumor-infiltrating lymphocytes in primary liver carcinoma. For each extraction, RNA and DNA were obtained together from roughly 20-30 mg of unsorted bulk tissue. From 400 to 500 ng total RNA, TCR beta cDNA was generated with a primer in the constant region. Libraries covering TCR beta were generated through three nested multiplex PCR rounds (using a slightly modified ARM-PCR). The study ran its first two PCR rounds for roughly 11 cycles each, using TRBV1-TRBV30 forward primers and a C-beta reverse primer. TCRdb called the multiplex PCR reads again in MiXCR, with one record for every CDR3 protein. This repertoire shows roughly 70,000 distinct CDR3 sequences, approximately 74% found once; its top ten account for approximately 37%. Sequenced: liver tumor tissue from sampling region 4. Subset meaning: tumor region T4, right-lateral pole. The receptors shown here come from a man in his forties or fifties with primary liver carcinoma and hepatitis B virus infection.

In this sample, this clonotype turned up a few times. This may be a read error: a much more frequent sequence differs by one nucleotide. The chain carries TRBV28 and TRBJ1-1; no firm D call. Germline CDR1 and CDR2: MDHEN and SYDVKM. The CDR3 has 12 amino acids. Trimming removed 6 bases at V and 1 base at J, with 6 bases between. The chain's CDR3 is CASRTQNTEAFF. The CDR3 bases are TGTGCCAGCAGAACCCAGAACACTGAAGCTTTCTTT. Full variable domain (outside the CDR3, taken from reference TRBV28 and TRBJ1-1): DVKVTQSSRYLVKRTGEKVFLECVQDMDHENMFWYRQDPGLGLRLIYFSYDVKMKEKGDIPEGYSVSREKKERFSLILESASTNQTSMYLCASRTQNTEAFFGQGTRLTVV.

Concerning this clonotype: This CDR3 fails to terminate in the conserved phenylalanine or tryptophan, so it likely reflects a read error. V gene TRBV4-1 combines with J gene TRBJ2-7; 12 bases fit TRBD2. Germline V lookup: CDR1 MGHRA, CDR2 YSYEKL. The CDR3 has 15 amino acids. CDR3 in amino acids: CASSHELAGGYEQYL. CDR3 bases: TGCGCCAGCAGCCATGAACTAGCGGGAGGATACGAACAGTACCTC.

As for this clonotype: A much larger clone differs from this one at a single base, so this may be a read error. The chain recombines TRBV6-1 with TRBJ2-1; perhaps TRBD2 as D (5 bases). The CDR3 contains 15 residues. In germline, CDR1 is MNHNS, CDR2 SASEGT. The CDR3 DNA sequence: TGTGCCAGCAGTGAAGAAGCGGAAGGATACAATGAGCAGTTGTTC. This encodes CASSEEAEGYNEQLF.

The J gene is TRBJ1-5, the V gene TRBV12-3 or TRBV12-4, with TRBD1 matching 7 bases. V lost 6 bases, J lost 5 bases, and 10 bases stayed unmatched. The CDR3 sequence is 15 residues long. The DNA for the CDR3 is TGTGCCAGCAGGCAGACAGGGATACCAGATCAGCCCCAGCATTTT. Its translation: CASRQTGIPDQPQHF.

Ten or more counts support this clonotype. This may stem from a read error, because a much larger clone lies one nucleotide away. CDR3 sequence (DNA): TGTGCCAGCAGTTACACCGGGACTAGCGGCGATGAGCAGTCCTTC. Translation gives CASSYTGTSGDEQSF. V gene TRBV6-5 combines with J gene TRBJ2-1, with TRBD2 identical over 11 bases. In germline, CDR1 is MNHEY, CDR2 SVGAGI. The CDR3 runs to 15 residues.

This clonotype was recorded many times. The V and J genes are TRBV4-2 and TRBJ2-3, with TRBD2 matching over 8 bases. The ends lost 1 base at V and 2 bases at J; junction bases unmatched: 8. CDR3 length: 17 residues. Germline CDR1 reads LGHNA; CDR2 reads YNFKEQ. In DNA form, the CDR3 reads TGTGCCAGCAGCCAAGTCGATGCGGGAGGTTCCACAGATACGCAGTATTTT. Its translation is CASSQVDAGGSTDTQYF.